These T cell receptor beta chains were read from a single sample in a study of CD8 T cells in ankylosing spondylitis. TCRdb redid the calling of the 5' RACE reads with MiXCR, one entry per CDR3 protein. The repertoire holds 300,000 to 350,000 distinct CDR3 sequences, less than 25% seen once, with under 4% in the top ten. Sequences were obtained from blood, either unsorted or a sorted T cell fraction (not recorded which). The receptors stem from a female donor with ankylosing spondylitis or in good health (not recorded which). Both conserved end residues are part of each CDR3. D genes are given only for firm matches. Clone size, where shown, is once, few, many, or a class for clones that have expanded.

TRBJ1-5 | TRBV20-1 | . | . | CSAFSGNQPQHF | TGCAGTGCTTTTTCAGGCAATCAGCCCCAGCATTTT
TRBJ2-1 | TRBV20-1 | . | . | CSARDLWGRGSYNEQFF | TGCAGTGCTAGAGATCTATGGGGACGGGGATCCTACAATGAGCAGTTCTTC
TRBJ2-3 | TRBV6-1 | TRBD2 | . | CASSRPRAGVRTDTQYF | TGTGCCAGCAGTCGACCCCGAGCGGGAGTAAGGACAGATACGCAGTATTTT
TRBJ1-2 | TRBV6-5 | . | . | CASSYSGSYGYTF | TGTGCCAGCAGTTACTCGGGCAGCTATGGCTACACCTTC
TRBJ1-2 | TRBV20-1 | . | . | CSASSPGQHYGYTF | TGCAGTGCAAGTTCTCCGGGCCAGCACTATGGCTACACCTTC
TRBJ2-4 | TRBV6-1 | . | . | CASSESHRVNIQYF | TGTGCCAGCAGTGAATCCCATAGGGTAAACATTCAGTACTTC
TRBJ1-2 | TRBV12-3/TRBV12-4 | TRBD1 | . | CASSLRTGGDYGYTF | TGTGCCAGCAGTCTTAGGACAGGGGGCGACTATGGCTACACCTTC
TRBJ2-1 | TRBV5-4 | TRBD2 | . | CASSFFGRAPNEQFF | TGTGCCAGCAGCTTCTTCGGGAGGGCCCCCAATGAGCAGTTCTTC
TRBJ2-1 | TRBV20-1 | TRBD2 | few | CSARSSSGRRNEQFF | TGCAGTGCTAGAAGTTCTAGCGGGAGGCGTAATGAGCAGTTCTTC
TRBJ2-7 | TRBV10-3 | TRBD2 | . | CAISQGLAESYEQYF | TGTGCCATCAGCCAGGGACTAGCGGAGTCCTACGAGCAGTACTTC
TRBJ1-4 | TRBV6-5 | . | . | CASSYRGGEKLFF | TGTGCCAGCAGTTACAGGGGGGGTGAAAAACTGTTTTTT
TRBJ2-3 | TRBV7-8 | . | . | CASSSSGQRITSTDTQYF | TGTGCCAGCAGCTCAAGCGGACAGAGGATTACTAGCACAGATACGCAGTATTTT
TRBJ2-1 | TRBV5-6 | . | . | CASSSRLPPYNEQFF | TGTGCCAGCAGCTCAAGACTACCCCCCTACAATGAGCAGTTCTTC
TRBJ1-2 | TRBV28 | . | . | CASSLWVATTYGYTF | TGTGCCAGCAGTTTATGGGTCGCTACCACCTATGGCTACACCTTC
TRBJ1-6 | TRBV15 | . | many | CATSRGEGRGSPLHF | TGTGCCACCAGCAGAGGCGAGGGGAGGGGTTCACCCCTCCACTTT
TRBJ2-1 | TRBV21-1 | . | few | CASSNWGPSPIEKVGEQFF | TGTGCCAGCAGCAACTGGGGTCCGTCCCCCATTGAAAAAGTGGGTGAGCAGTTCTTC
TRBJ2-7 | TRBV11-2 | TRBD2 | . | CASSYLAGSPYEQYF | TGTGCCAGCAGCTACTTAGCGGGATCCCCCTACGAGCAGTACTTC
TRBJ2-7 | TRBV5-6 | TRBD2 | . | CASSFPTGGYQVAQYF | TGTGCCAGCAGCTTTCCGACGGGAGGGTACCAGGTAGCGCAGTACTTC
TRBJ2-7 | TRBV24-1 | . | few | CATSDSPTDHLYF | TGTGCCACCAGTGATTCCCCGACAGACCATCTATACTTC
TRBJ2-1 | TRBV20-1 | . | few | CSVLGAISYNEQFF | TGCAGTGTGTTGGGGGCCATCTCCTACAATGAGCAGTTCTTC
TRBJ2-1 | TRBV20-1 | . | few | CSALRAARTNEQFF | TGCAGTGCATTACGAGCGGCGAGGACCAATGAGCAGTTCTTC
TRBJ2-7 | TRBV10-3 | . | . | CAISEPDRYYEQYF | TGTGCCATCAGTGAGCCAGACAGATACTACGAGCAGTACTTC
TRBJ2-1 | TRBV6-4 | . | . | CASSDSMGSMYNEQFF | TGTGCCAGCAGTGACTCGATGGGTAGCATGTACAATGAGCAGTTCTTC
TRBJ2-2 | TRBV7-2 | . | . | CASRPGSVNTGELFF | TGTGCCAGCAGGCCCGGTTCCGTCAACACCGGGGAGCTGTTTTTT
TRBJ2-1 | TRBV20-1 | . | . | CNASSTLDEQFF | TGCAATGCTAGCTCCACGCTGGATGAGCAGTTCTTC
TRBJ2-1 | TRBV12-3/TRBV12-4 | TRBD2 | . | CASRYRGLAGDREQFF | TGTGCCAGCAGATACAGGGGACTAGCGGGAGATCGGGAGCAGTTCTTC
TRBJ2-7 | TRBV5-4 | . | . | CASSLVAGKVHEQYF | TGTGCCAGCAGCTTGGTTGCAGGGAAAGTCCACGAGCAGTACTTC
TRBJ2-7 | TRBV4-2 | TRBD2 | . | CASSQVSSGSQDEQYF | TGTGCCAGCAGCCAAGTTTCTAGCGGGAGTCAGGACGAGCAGTACTTC
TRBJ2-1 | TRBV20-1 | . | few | CSARVGNEQFF | TGCAGTGCTAGGGTGGGGAATGAGCAGTTCTTC
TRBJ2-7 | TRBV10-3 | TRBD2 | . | CAIRGSVREASYEQYF | TGTGCCATCAGGGGATCTGTTCGGGAGGCGTCCTACGAGCAGTACTTC
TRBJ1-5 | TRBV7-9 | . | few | CASSTDVTQPQHF | TGTGCCAGCAGCACGGACGTCACTCAGCCCCAGCATTTT
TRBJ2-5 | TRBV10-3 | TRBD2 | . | CAISLTGGGETQYF | TGTGCCATCAGTTTAACCGGGGGAGGGGAGACCCAGTACTTC
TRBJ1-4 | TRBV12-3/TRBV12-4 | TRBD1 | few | CASLRTGGDEKLFF | TGTGCCAGCCTTCGGACAGGAGGAGATGAAAAACTGTTTTTT